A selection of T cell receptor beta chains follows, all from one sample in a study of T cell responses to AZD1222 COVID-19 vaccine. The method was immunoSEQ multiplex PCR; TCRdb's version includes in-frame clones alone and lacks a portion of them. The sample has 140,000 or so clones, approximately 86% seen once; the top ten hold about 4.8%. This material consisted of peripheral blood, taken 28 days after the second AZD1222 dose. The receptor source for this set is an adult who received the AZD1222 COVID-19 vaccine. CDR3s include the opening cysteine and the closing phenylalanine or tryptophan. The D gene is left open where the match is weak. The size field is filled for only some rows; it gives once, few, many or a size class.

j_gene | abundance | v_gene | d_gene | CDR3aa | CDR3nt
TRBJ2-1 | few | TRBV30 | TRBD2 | CAWAGASGWGNEQFF | TGTGCCTGGGCGGGGGCTAGCGGGTGGGGCAATGAGCAGTTCTTC
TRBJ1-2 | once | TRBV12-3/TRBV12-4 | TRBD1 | CASSYRDRGGYTF | TGTGCCAGCAGTTACCGGGACAGGGGCGGCTACACCTTC
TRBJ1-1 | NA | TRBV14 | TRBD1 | CASSRGQGGTEAFF | TGTGCCAGCAGCCGTGGACAGGGGGGCACTGAAGCTTTCTTT
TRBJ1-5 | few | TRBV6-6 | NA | CASSYSQGNQPQHF | TGTGCCAGCAGTTACAGTCAGGGCAATCAGCCCCAGCATTTT
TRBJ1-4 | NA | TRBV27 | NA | CASRGATNEKLFF | TGTGCCAGCAGAGGGGCCACTAATGAAAAACTGTTTTTT
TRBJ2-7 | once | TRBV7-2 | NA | CASRTWVGEQYF | TGTGCCAGCAGAACGTGGGTGGGAGAGCAGTACTTC
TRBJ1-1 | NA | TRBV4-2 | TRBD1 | CASSQGVRDRDVNTEAFF | TGTGCCAGCAGCCAAGGGGTAAGGGACAGGGATGTGAACACTGAAGCTTTCTTT
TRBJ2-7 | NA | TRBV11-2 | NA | CASSPRRGGSYEQYF | TGTGCCAGCAGCCCCCGGAGGGGGGGTTCCTACGAGCAGTACTTC
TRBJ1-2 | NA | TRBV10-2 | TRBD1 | CASSDRGDGYTF | TGCGCCAGCAGTGACAGGGGGGATGGCTACACCTTC
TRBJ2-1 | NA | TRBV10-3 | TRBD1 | CAISESTGGSNEQFF | TGTGCCATCAGTGAGTCGACAGGGGGTTCCAATGAGCAGTTCTTC
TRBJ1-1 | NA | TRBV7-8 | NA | CASSLVGQVNTEAFF | TGTGCCAGCAGCTTAGTAGGCCAAGTGAACACTGAAGCTTTCTTT
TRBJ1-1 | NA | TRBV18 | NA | CASSPQEAEAFF | TGTGCCAGCTCACCGCAAGAGGCTGAAGCTTTCTTT
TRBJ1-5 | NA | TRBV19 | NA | CASIPAGSRVPQHF | TGTGCCAGTATTCCGGCAGGGAGCCGTGTGCCCCAGCATTTT
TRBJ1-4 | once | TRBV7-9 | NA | CASSLVGSINEKLFF | TGTGCCAGCAGCTTGGTCGGCAGTATTAATGAAAAACTGTTTTTT
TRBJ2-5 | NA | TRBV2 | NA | CASTSAVWETQYF | TGTGCCAGCACGTCGGCGGTGTGGGAGACCCAGTACTTC
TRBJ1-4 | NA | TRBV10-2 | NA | CASSDTVANEKLFF | TGCGCCAGCAGTGACACAGTTGCGAATGAAAAACTGTTTTTT
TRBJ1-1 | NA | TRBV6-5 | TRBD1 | CASSPGTGVGTEAFF | TGTGCCAGCAGTCCAGGGACAGGGGTCGGGACTGAAGCTTTCTTT
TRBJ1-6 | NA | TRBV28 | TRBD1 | CASSFHGTGQRSPLHF | TGTGCCAGCAGTTTCCACGGGACAGGGCAGAGGTCACCCCTCCACTTT
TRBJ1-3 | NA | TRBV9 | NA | CASSVTQGTGNTIYF | TGTGCCAGCAGCGTCACACAGGGAACAGGAAACACCATATATTTT
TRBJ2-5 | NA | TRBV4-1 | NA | CASSQDWETQYF | TGCGCCAGCAGCCAAGATTGGGAGACCCAGTACTTC
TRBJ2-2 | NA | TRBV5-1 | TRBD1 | CASSDSGQGPTGELFF | TGCGCCAGCAGCGACTCGGGACAGGGGCCCACCGGGGAGCTGTTTTTT
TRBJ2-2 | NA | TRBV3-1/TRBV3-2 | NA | CASSHSPGRAGELFF | TGTGCCAGCAGCCATAGCCCCGGTCGGGCCGGGGAGCTGTTTTTT
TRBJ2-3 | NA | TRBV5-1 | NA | CASSFQGGGHTDTQYF | TGCGCCAGCAGCTTCCAGGGAGGAGGGCACACAGATACGCAGTATTTT
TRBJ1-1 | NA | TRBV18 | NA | CASSPGMTNTEAFF | TGTGCCAGCTCACCGGGCATGACGAACACTGAAGCTTTCTTT
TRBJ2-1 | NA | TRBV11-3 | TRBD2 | CASSLDGGGGEQFF | TGTGCCAGCAGCTTAGATGGCGGGGGGGGCGAGCAGTTCTTC
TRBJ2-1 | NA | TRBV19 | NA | CASSLGQHQYNEQFF | TGTGCCAGTAGCCTCGGACAGCACCAGTACAATGAGCAGTTCTTC
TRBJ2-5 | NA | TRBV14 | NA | CASSQDLASQETQYF | TGTGCCAGCAGCCAAGACTTGGCCAGCCAAGAGACCCAGTACTTC
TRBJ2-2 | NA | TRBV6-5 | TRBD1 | CASSRDRSPGELFF | TGTGCCAGCAGTCGGGACAGGTCCCCCGGGGAGCTGTTTTTT
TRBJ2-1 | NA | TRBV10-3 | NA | CAISESGTPSSYNEQFF | TGTGCCATCAGTGAGTCTGGTACGCCTAGCTCCTACAATGAGCAGTTCTTC
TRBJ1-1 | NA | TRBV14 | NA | CASSQMPGSTEAFF | TGTGCCAGCAGCCAGATGCCGGGTTCAACTGAAGCTTTCTTT
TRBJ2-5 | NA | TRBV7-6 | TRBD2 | CASSLVAGGDETQYF | TGTGCCAGCAGCTTAGTAGCGGGGGGTGATGAGACCCAGTACTTC
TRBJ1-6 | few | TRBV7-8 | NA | CASSLDQAGWSPLHF | TGTGCCAGCAGCTTAGATCAGGCAGGGTGGTCACCCCTCCACTTT
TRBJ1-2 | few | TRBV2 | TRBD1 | CASKATGVGGYTF | TGTGCCAGCAAGGCGACAGGGGTAGGGGGCTACACCTTC